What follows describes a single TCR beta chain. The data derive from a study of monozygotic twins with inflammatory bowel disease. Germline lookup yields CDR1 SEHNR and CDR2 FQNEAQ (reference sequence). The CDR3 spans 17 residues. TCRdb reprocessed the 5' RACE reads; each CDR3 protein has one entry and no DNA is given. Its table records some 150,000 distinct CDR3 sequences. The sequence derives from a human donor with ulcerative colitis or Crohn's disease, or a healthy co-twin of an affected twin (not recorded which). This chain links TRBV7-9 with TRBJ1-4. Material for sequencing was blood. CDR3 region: CVSSRGGGTATNEKLFF.